The 28 T cell receptor beta chains below all came from one sample that was sequenced in a study of blood T cell repertoires in COVID-19. Only in-frame clones appear in the TCRdb table, and some are missing; sequencing was by immunoSEQ multiplex PCR. The table records some 270,000 clones, nearly 90% of them present only once. The sequenced sample consisted of peripheral blood. These receptors were obtained from a woman between 55 and 75 years old with COVID-19, enrolled during active disease.

V is TRBV10-3 and J is TRBJ2-7; D might be TRBD1 (5 bases). V shed 9 bases and J shed 3 bases, with 9 bases lying between them. CDR1 and CDR2 (germline): ENHRY, SYGVKD. The CDR3 spans 11 residues. The CDR3 DNA reads as TGTGCCATAACTCAGGGCTACGAGCAGTACTTC. As protein: CAITQGYEQYF.

The CDR3 DNA is TGTGCCAGCAGCTTTGGACAGTCGAACACTGAAGCTTTCTTT. Translated: CASSFGQSNTEAFF. This chain joins TRBV7-9 and TRBJ1-1; the D gene is possibly TRBD1 (6 bases). Per germline, CDR1 SEHNR and CDR2 FQNEAQ (reference sequence). Trimming cost V 3 bases and J 1 base, with 9 bases left between them. This CDR3 contains 14 residues. The full variable domain, rest sourced from reference TRBV7-9 and TRBJ1-1, is DTGVSQNPRHKITKRGQNVTFRCDPISEHNRLYWYRQTLGQGPEFLTYFQNEAQLEKSRLLSDRFSAERPKGSFSTLEIQRTEQGDSAMYLCASSFGQSNTEAFFGQGTRLTVV.

This chain links TRBV7-2 with TRBJ1-6; a weak D match, TRBD1 (5 bases). This CDR3 spans 17 amino acids. Trimming left V 3 bases short and J 9 bases short, with 21 bases between. CDR1 and CDR2 from the germline V gene are SGHTA and FQGNSA. The DNA of the CDR3 is TGTGCCAGCAGCTTTGGGGGAGGGGTTGCGTCCGGTTCACCCCTCCACTTT. Amino acid sequence: CASSFGGGVASGSPLHF. Drawing the rest from reference TRBV7-2 and TRBJ1-6, the complete variable domain is GAGVSQSPSNKVTEKGKDVELRCDPISGHTALYWYRQSLGQGLEFLIYFQGNSAPDKSGLPSDRFSAERTGGSVSTLTIQRTQQEDSAVYLCASSFGGGVASGSPLHFGNGTRLTVT.

The chain carries TRBV7-9 and TRBJ1-1; TRBD1 agrees at 7 bases. The ends lost 2 bases at V and 5 bases at J; junction bases unmatched: 2. CDR3 length: 13 amino acids. Germline CDR1 and CDR2: SEHNR and FQNEAQ (reference sequence). Here the CDR3 reads CASSLKGATEAFF. CDR3 nucleotide sequence: TGTGCCAGCAGCTTAAAGGGGGCAACTGAAGCTTTCTTT.

The CDR3 region is CASSPDRSYYQPQHF. Here the CDR3 DNA reads TGTGCCAGCAGCCCGGACAGAAGCTATTATCAGCCCCAGCATTTT. This chain joins TRBV7-2 and TRBJ1-5; D possibly corresponds to TRBD1 (6 bases). This CDR3 region has 15 residues. CDR1 and CDR2 (germline): SGHTA, FQGNSA. V lost 5 bases, J lost 5 bases, and 16 bases lay in between.

Only a few counts were recorded for this clone. J is TRBJ1-2 and V is TRBV27, with D possibly matching TRBD1 (6 bases). Germline V gene lookup returns CDR1 MNHEY and CDR2 SMNVEV (reference sequence). This CDR3 spans 16 amino acids. The V and J ends lost 2 bases and 4 bases respectively, with 17 bases between them. The CDR3 loop reads CASSLRGGTLGYGYTF. The CDR3 DNA follows: TGTGCCAGCAGTTTAAGGGGGGGTACCTTAGGCTATGGCTACACCTTC.

This chain joins TRBV9 and TRBJ2-6; D might be TRBD1 (6 bases). Germline assignment: CDR1 SGDLS and CDR2 YYNGEE. This CDR3 has 18 residues. V was clipped by 4 bases and J by 0 bases, with 17 bases between them. The CDR3 nucleotides are TGTGCCAGCAGCCCCGAGACAGGACAATACTCTGGGGCCAACGTCCTGACTTTC. Its protein is CASSPETGQYSGANVLTF. Combining the CDR3 with reference TRBV9 and TRBJ2-6 gives the whole variable domain DSGVTQTPKHLITATGQRVTLRCSPRSGDLSVYWYQQSLDQGLQFLIQYYNGEERAKGNILERFSAQQFPDLHSELNLSSLELGDSALYFCASSPETGQYSGANVLTFGAGSRLTVL.

This rearrangement joins TRBV4-3 to TRBJ1-4; 7 bases map to TRBD1. The CDR3 extends over 15 amino acids. Germline lookup yields CDR1 LGHNA and CDR2 YSLEER. With 5 bases clipped from V and 6 bases from J, the junction kept 9 bases outside the gene matches. CDR3 region: CASSATTGIYEKLFF. CDR3 nucleotides: TGCGCCAGCAGCGCCACGACAGGGATTTATGAAAAACTGTTTTTT.

This chain connects TRBV4-1 to TRBJ2-2; 9 bases align to TRBD1. The CDR3 runs to 21 residues. Germline CDR1 is MGHRA and CDR2 is YSYEKL. The V segment lost 1 base and the J segment 4 bases; nucleotides outside the gene matches: 19. CDR3 DNA: TGCGCCAGCAGCCAAGTCTTTGGAGGGACAGGGCGCTGGGAGGGCACCGGGGAGCTGTTTTTT. Translating gives CASSQVFGGTGRWEGTGELFF.

This clone appeared a single time. J is TRBJ2-5 and V is TRBV18, with D possibly being TRBD1 (5 bases). Germline CDR1 is KGHSH and CDR2 is LQKENI. This CDR3 spans 14 amino acids. Trimming left V 6 bases short and J 5 bases short, with 16 bases between. The CDR3 loop is CASSPRVGPETQYF. The CDR3 DNA sequence: TGTGCCAGCTCCCCAAGAGTGGGGCCCGAGACCCAGTACTTC.

The V gene is TRBV9, the J gene TRBJ2-7; TRBD2 might be the D (6 bases). Trimming cost V 3 bases and J 1 base, with 11 bases left between them. Germline V lookup: CDR1 SGDLS, CDR2 YYNGEE. The CDR3 spans 14 residues. CDR3 sequence reads: CASSAGAGSYEQYF. For the CDR3, the DNA is TGTGCCAGCAGCGCGGGAGCAGGATCCTACGAGCAGTACTTC. The full variable domain, with the rest looked up from reference TRBV9 and TRBJ2-7, is DSGVTQTPKHLITATGQRVTLRCSPRSGDLSVYWYQQSLDQGLQFLIQYYNGEERAKGNILERFSAQQFPDLHSELNLSSLELGDSALYFCASSAGAGSYEQYFGPGTRLTVT.

The chain combines TRBV5-4 with TRBJ2-5; 9 bases map to TRBD1. The CDR3 has 16 residues. V shed 0 bases and J 2 bases; nucleotides not matched to a gene: 5. CDR1 SGHNT and CDR2 YYREEE come from the germline V gene (reference sequence). This CDR3 is CASSLARDRAQETQYF. In DNA, the CDR3 is TGTGCCAGCAGCTTGGCCAGGGACAGGGCACAAGAGACCCAGTACTTC.

This clone is a singleton in its sample. This chain links TRBV9 with TRBJ1-3; TRBD1 matches 7 bases. The trim removed 0 bases at V and 3 bases at J, leaving 9 bases unmatched. The CDR3 is 17 amino acids. Looked up from germline, CDR1 is SGDLS and CDR2 is YYNGEE. The CDR3, as DNA: TGTGCCAGCAGCGTAGAAACAGGGGCCCTCGGTGGAAACACCATATATTTT. This sequence encodes CASSVETGALGGNTIYF.

This rearrangement joins TRBV18 to TRBJ1-5, with D possibly being TRBD1 (5 bases). This CDR3 is built from 15 residues. V dropped 1 base and J dropped 5 bases, with 12 bases sitting between them. The germline V gene encodes CDR1 KGHSH and CDR2 LQKENI. The CDR3 is CASSPLGGGDQPQHF. In DNA form, the CDR3 reads TGTGCCAGCTCACCACTCGGGGGGGGAGATCAGCCCCAGCATTTT.

This rearrangement joins TRBV29-1 to TRBJ1-3; D is undetermined. V was pared by 5 bases and J by 0 bases, with 8 bases between. Germline values: CDR1 SQVTM, CDR2 ANQGSEA. The CDR3 sequence is 13 residues long. The CDR3 DNA is TGCAGCGTTCGGTTCCTCTCTGGAAACACCATATATTTT. It is translated as CSVRFLSGNTIYF. The full variable domain, its missing parts supplied by reference TRBV29-1 and TRBJ1-3, is SAVISQKPSRDICQRGTSLTIQCQVDSQVTMMFWYRQQPGQSLTLIATANQGSEATYESGFVIDKFPISRPNLTFSTLTVSNMSPEDSSIYLCSVRFLSGNTIYFGEGSWLTVV.

The table lists this clone with a count of one. The chain combines TRBV7-2 with TRBJ1-2, with 9 bases fitting TRBD1. This CDR3 is 19 amino acids long. CDR1 is SGHTA, CDR2 FQGNSA, per germline. J lost 8 bases, V lost 4 bases, and 23 bases had no gene match. The CDR3 sequence is CASSSNTGGGSPLSGGYTF. As DNA, the CDR3 is TGTGCCAGCAGCTCGAACACAGGGGGCGGTTCCCCACTATCGGGCGGCTACACCTTC.

The chain joins TRBV19 to TRBJ1-4; a weak D match, TRBD1 (6 bases). V was clipped by 7 bases and J by 2 bases, with 14 bases between them. Germline CDR1 and CDR2: LNHDA and SQIVND (reference sequence). The CDR3 length is 15 residues. The CDR3 bases are TGTGCCAGTACCATCACAGGGTCGACTAATGAAAAACTGTTTTTT. Residues: CASTITGSTNEKLFF. Based on the CDR3 plus reference TRBV19 and TRBJ1-4, the full variable domain is DGGITQSPKYLFRKEGQNVTLSCEQNLNHDAMYWYRQDPGQGLRLIYYSQIVNDFQKGDIAEGYSVSREKKESFPLTVTSAQKNPTAFYLCASTITGSTNEKLFFGSGTQLSVL.

The chain uses TRBV4-3 and TRBJ1-2; 8 nucleotides line up with TRBD1. The germline CDR1 and CDR2 sequences are LGHNA and YSLEER. This CDR3 region has 16 residues. J lost 3 bases, V lost 3 bases, and 9 bases had no gene match. CDR3 protein: CASSQTGRGRDYGYTF. For the CDR3, the DNA is TGCGCCAGCAGCCAGACAGGCAGGGGGCGGGACTATGGCTACACCTTC.

J is TRBJ1-1 and V is TRBV4-1, with a possible D match to TRBD1 (6 bases). V lost 0 bases to trimming and J lost 1 base, with 6 bases between them. The CDR3 is 14 amino acids. Germline CDR1 and CDR2: MGHRA and YSYEKL. The CDR3 loop reads CASSQDRGNTEAFF. CDR3 in DNA: TGCGCCAGCAGCCAAGACAGGGGGAACACTGAAGCTTTCTTT.

V and J are TRBV5-1 and TRBJ2-2; 13 bases agree with TRBD2. The length of the CDR3 is 17 residues. CDR1 SGHRS and CDR2 YFSETQ come from the germline V gene. V shed 3 bases and J 5 bases; nucleotides not matched to a gene: 7. In DNA, the CDR3 is TGCGCCAGCAGCTCCGGACTAGCGGGGGTCTGGACCGGGGAGCTGTTTTTT. It translates to CASSSGLAGVWTGELFF. The entire variable domain, with the rest obtained from reference TRBV5-1 and TRBJ2-2, is as follows: KAGVTQTPRYLIKTRGQQVTLSCSPISGHRSVSWYQQTPGQGLQFLFEYFSETQRNKGNFPGRFSGRQFSNSRSEMNVSTLELGDSALYLCASSSGLAGVWTGELFFGEGSRLTVL.

This sequence joins TRBV5-4 and TRBJ2-3; D call uncertain. The length of the CDR3 is 13 residues. Germline V gene data show CDR1 as SGHNT and CDR2 as YYREEE (reference sequence). The V end lost 2 bases, the J end lost 5 bases, and 9 bases lay between the germline ends. CDR3 nucleotide sequence: TGTGCCAGCAGCTTCGAGTTGAGAGATACGCAGTATTTT. Translation: CASSFELRDTQYF.

This clone was detected a few times. The CDR3 DNA reads as TGTGCCAGCAGTTTTACAGGTGATACTGAAGCTTTCTTT. It is translated as CASSFTGDTEAFF. The V gene is TRBV12-3 or TRBV12-4, the J gene TRBJ1-1; possible D gene TRBD1, 5 bases. Between the trimmed V and J ends, which lost 3 bases and 5 bases, there was a span of 10 bases. The CDR3 has 13 amino acids.

The chain carries TRBV5-1 and TRBJ1-3, with 8 bases aligning to TRBD1. The CDR3 runs 16 residues. V lost 4 bases and J lost 3; bases outside the gene matches: 9. Looked up from germline, CDR1 is SGHRS and CDR2 is YFSETQ. In DNA, the CDR3 is TGCGCCAGCAGCCCACAGGGGGGGTATGGTGGAAACACCATATATTTT. Translation gives CASSPQGGYGGNTIYF.

The V call is TRBV5-4, the J call TRBJ1-1; D is perhaps TRBD1 (5 bases). CDR1 and CDR2 from the germline V gene are SGHNT and YYREEE (reference sequence). V lost 9 bases, J lost 2 bases, and 23 bases lay in between. The CDR3 has 16 amino acids. The CDR3 reads CATRRSGERSNTEAFF. CDR3 nucleotide sequence: TGTGCCACCCGTAGATCGGGGGAGCGGTCCAACACTGAAGCTTTCTTT.

The chain carries TRBV4-3 and TRBJ2-3; TRBD1 matches 12 bases. CDR3 length equals 19 residues. The V and J ends lost 0 bases and 4 bases, in that order; junction bases with no gene match: 11. The germline CDR1 and CDR2 sequences are LGHNA and YSLEER. The CDR3 loop reads CASSQDRNQGQGAADTQYF. CDR3 nucleotide sequence: TGCGCCAGCAGCCAAGATCGGAATCAGGGACAGGGGGCGGCAGATACGCAGTATTTT.

This chain connects TRBV18 to TRBJ2-3, with D hard to call. The length of the CDR3 is 14 residues. V gave up 0 bases and J gave up 2 bases, with 6 bases separating them. CDR1 is KGHSH, CDR2 LQKENI, per germline. CDR3 amino acids: CASSPPADTDTQYF. CDR3 nucleotide sequence: TGTGCCAGCTCACCACCCGCGGACACAGATACGCAGTATTTT.

The rearrangement uses TRBV11-2 and TRBJ1-4, with a possible D match to TRBD1 (6 bases). V dropped 5 bases and J dropped 13 bases, with 23 bases sitting between them. The CDR3 covers 15 residues. In germline, CDR1 is SGHAT, CDR2 FQNNGV. The CDR3 nucleotides read TGTGCCAGCAGCCCTATGAACAGGGAAAAACGGGGACTGTTTTTT. Translation: CASSPMNREKRGLFF.

The chain uses TRBV18 and TRBJ2-1, with no clear D. Germline V gives CDR1 KGHSH, CDR2 LQKENI. CDR3 length: 14 amino acids. The V end was cut by 3 bases, the J end by 5 bases, with 11 bases between. The CDR3 bases are TGTGCCAGCTCACCGCCAGGTTCCAACAATGAGCAGTTCTTC. Protein: CASSPPGSNNEQFF.